The T cell receptor beta chain under discussion was sequenced for a study of OX40 agonist ivuxolimab in advanced cancers. With regard to the full study: Ivuxolimab was an agonistic, fully human IgG2 monoclonal antibody directed against OX40 (CD134), a costimulatory receptor. Intravenous ivuxolimab was administered to patients every 2 weeks at six dose levels: 0.01, 0.1, 0.3, 1.5, 3 and 10 mg/kg. Among the approximately 54 dose-escalation patients, about 19 had hepatocellular carcinoma, 15 or so melanoma, 9 renal cell carcinoma and 9 head and neck cancer. In the dose-escalation cohort, around four fifths of patients were male, and the mean age was 60 years with a range of roughly 20 to 79. Prior anti-PD-1, anti-PD-L1 or anti-CTLA-4 therapy was permitted, and 40% to 50% of dose-escalation patients had received checkpoint inhibitors. Three dose-escalation patients achieved partial responses, one with hepatocellular carcinoma and two with cutaneous melanoma. Peripheral TCRbeta sequencing aimed to test whether ivuxolimab altered TCR sequence diversity and caused clonal T-cell expansion. The paper describes the monotherapy dose-escalation part (N ≈ 49 patients) of the phase I trial of ivuxolimab. The full study reports these points: Low levels of normalized T-cell clonal expansion were also seen in some nonresponding patients. In the 0.1-3.0 mg/kg groups, partial responders were among the patients with the lowest normalized peripheral clonal expansion, particularly in CD8+ T cells. The antigen specificity of the clonally expanded peripheral T cells was not determined. After ivuxolimab, expanded clones were on average more numerous among CD8+ T cells than among CD4+ T cells. Clonal expansion of both CD4+ and CD8+ blood T cells was observed from baseline to week 6 at doses 0.1 to 3.0 mg/kg.

The trial excluded patients who had a history of autoimmune disease or who were on systemic immunosuppression. Peripheral blood for TCR sequencing was drawn from every dose cohort at baseline, at cycle 4 day 1 and at cycle 7 day 1. The samples were taken from a phase I, first-in-human, multicenter, open-label dose-escalation trial of ivuxolimab. Adults with locally advanced or metastatic melanoma, renal cell, hepatocellular, or head and neck squamous cell carcinoma were enrolled in the trial. CD4+ and CD8+ T cells were sorted separately from peripheral blood before TCR sequencing. For sequencing of the TCRbeta CDR3 region, genomic DNA was extracted from the sorted cells. TCRbeta CDR3 regions were sequenced using the immunoSEQ Assay. What TCRdb holds here is the immuneACCESS table cut down to in-frame rearrangements. Part of the clones is not present; checked against another copy, under half of the missing clones reflect an unresolved V gene, and the others are unexplained. The sample table holds more than 50,000 clones, of which 80% to 85% were seen once. Of the sample, 4.6% is held by the ten largest clones.

This clone came up once. No cognate antigen has been identified for it. Base quality data are lacking; no much larger clone is found one base away. The germline V gene encodes CDR1 LNHDA and CDR2 SQIVND (reference sequence). The junction carries 4 bases between V and J, which are trimmed by 4 bases and 0 bases respectively. Its CDR3 holds 13 amino acids, cysteine through phenylalanine. Only the CDR3 region is kept as DNA, spanning 39 bases read in frame from base 1. The sequence is built from TRBV19 and TRBJ1-5; the D gene assignment is ambiguous. This TCR was sampled from an adult with an advanced solid tumor such as melanoma, head and neck, liver or kidney cancer. The sequencing used CD4+ or CD8+ T cells sorted from blood, collected in a trial of the OX40 agonist ivuxolimab. This receptor has the CDR3 CASSRNSNQPQHF. The DNA sequence reads TGTGCCAGTAGTAGAAATAGCAATCAGCCCCAGCATTTT.